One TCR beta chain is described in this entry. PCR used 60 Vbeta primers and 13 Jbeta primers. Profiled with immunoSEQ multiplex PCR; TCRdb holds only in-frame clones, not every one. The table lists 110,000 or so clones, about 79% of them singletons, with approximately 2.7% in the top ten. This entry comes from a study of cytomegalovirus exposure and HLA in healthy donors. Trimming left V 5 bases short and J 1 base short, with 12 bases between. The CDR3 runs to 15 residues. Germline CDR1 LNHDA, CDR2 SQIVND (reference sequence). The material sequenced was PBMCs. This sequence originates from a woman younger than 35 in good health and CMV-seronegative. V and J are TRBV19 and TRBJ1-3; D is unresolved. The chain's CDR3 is CASSLAVRSGNTIYF. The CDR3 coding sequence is TGTGCCAGTAGTTTGGCAGTTCGATCTGGAAACACCATATATTTT.